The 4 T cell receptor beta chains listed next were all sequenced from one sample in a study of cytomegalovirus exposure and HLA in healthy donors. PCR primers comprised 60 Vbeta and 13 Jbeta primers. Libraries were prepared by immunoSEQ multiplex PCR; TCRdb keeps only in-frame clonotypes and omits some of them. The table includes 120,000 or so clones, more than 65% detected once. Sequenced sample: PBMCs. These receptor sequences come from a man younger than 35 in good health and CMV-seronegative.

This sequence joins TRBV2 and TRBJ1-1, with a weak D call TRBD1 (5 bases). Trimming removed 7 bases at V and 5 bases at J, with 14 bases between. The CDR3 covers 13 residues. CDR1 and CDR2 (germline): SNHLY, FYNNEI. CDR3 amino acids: CASKQAWGTEAFF. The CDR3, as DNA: TGTGCCAGCAAACAGGCCTGGGGAACTGAAGCTTTCTTT.

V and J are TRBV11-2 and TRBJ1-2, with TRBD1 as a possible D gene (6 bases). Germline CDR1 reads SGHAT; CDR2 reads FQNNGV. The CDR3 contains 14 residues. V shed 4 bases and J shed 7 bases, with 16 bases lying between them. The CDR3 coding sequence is TGTGCCAGCAGCTCCCCGGGGGGGCGAAGTGGCTACACCTTC. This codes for CASSSPGGRSGYTF.

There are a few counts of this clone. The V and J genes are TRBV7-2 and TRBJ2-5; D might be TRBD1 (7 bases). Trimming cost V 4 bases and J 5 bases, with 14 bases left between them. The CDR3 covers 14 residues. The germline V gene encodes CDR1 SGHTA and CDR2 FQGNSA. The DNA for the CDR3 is TGTGCCAGCAGCTCAGGGGGGCCGATCGAGACCCAGTACTTC. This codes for CASSSGGPIETQYF.

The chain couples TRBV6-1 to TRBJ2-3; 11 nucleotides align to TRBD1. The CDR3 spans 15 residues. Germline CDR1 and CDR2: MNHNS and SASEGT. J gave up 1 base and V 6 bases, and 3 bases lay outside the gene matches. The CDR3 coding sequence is TGTGCCAGCAGACTGGACAGGGGGCGCACAGATACGCAGTATTTT. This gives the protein CASRLDRGRTDTQYF.